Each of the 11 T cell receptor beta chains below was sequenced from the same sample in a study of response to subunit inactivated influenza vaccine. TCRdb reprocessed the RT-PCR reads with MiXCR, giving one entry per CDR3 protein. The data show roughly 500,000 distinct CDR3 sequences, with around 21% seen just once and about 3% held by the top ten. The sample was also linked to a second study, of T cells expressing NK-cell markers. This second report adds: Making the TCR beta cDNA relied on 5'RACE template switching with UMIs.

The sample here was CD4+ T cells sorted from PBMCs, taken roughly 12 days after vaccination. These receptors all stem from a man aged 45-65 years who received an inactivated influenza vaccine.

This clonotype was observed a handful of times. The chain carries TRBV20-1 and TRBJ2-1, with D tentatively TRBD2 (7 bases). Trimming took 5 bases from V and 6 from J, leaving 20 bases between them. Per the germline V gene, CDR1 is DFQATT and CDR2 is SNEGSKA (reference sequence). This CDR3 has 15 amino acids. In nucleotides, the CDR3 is TGCAGTGCTCCTCCCGGTAGGGGGAGGGCCAATGAGCAGTTCTTC. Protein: CSAPPGRGRANEQFF.

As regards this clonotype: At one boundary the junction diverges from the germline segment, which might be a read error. The CDR3 loop reads CAIGQGASATGELVF. CDR3 coding DNA: TGTGCCATAGGACAGGGGGCGTCGGCGACCGGGGAGCTGGTTTTT. The genes are TRBV10-3 and TRBJ2-2; TRBD1 agrees at 11 bases. This CDR3 contains 15 residues. From germline, CDR1 is ENHRY and CDR2 SYGVKD.

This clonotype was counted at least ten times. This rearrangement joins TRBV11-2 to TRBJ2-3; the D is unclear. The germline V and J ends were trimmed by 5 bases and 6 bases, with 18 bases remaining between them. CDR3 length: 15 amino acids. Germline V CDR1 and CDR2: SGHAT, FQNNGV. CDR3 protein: CASSASGGSPDTQYF. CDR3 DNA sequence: TGTGCCAGCAGCGCCTCCGGTGGATCTCCGGATACGCAGTATTTT.

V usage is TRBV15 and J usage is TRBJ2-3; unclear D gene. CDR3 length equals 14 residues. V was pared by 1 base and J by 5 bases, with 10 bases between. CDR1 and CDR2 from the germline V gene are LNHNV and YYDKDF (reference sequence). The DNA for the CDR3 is TGTGCCACCAGCAGAGCAATAGAGATAGATACGCAGTATTTT. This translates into CATSRAIEIDTQYF. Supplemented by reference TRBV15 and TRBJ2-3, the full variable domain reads DAMVIQNPRYQVTQFGKPVTLSCSQTLNHNVMYWYQQKSSQAPKLLFHYYDKDFNNEADTPDNFQSRRPNTSFCFLDIRSPGLGDTAMYLCATSRAIEIDTQYFGPGTRLTVL.

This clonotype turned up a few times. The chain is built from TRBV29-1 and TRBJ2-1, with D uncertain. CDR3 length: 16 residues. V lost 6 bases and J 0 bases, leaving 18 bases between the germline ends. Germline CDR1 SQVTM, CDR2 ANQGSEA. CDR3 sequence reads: CSVPGPQGPSYNEQFF. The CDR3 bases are TGCAGCGTCCCAGGACCGCAAGGGCCCTCCTACAATGAGCAGTTCTTC.

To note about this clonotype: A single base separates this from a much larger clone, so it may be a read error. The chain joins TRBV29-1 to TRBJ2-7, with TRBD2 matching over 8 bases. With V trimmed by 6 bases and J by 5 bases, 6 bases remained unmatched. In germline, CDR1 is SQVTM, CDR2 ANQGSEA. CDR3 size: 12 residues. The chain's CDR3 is CSVREGSHEQYF. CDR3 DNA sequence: TGCAGCGTCCGGGAGGGATCCCACGAGCAGTACTTC.

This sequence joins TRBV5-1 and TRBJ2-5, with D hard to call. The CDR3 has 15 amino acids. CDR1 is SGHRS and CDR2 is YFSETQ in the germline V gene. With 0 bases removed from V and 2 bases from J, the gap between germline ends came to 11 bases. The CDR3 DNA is TGCGCCAGCAGCTTGGCCGAGTTAGAACAAGAGACCCAGTACTTC. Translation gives CASSLAELEQETQYF.

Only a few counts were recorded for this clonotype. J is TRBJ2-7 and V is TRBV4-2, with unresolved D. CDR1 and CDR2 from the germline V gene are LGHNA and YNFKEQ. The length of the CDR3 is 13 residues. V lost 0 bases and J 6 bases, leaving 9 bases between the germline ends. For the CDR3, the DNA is TGTGCCAGCAGCCAAGATTGGGGTCGCGAGCAGTACTTC. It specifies CASSQDWGREQYF.

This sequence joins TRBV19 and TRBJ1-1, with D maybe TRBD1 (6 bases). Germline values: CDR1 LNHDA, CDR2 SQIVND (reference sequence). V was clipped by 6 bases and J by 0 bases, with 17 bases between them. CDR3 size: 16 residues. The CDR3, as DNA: TGTGCCAGTAGAAAAGCCCCAGGACAGTTGAACACTGAAGCTTTCTTT. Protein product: CASRKAPGQLNTEAFF.

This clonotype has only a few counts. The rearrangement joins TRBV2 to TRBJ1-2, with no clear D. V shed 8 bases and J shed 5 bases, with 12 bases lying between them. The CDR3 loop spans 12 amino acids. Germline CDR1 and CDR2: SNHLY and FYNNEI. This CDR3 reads CASGGGNYGYTF. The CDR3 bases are TGTGCCAGCGGCGGTGGGAATTATGGCTACACCTTC.

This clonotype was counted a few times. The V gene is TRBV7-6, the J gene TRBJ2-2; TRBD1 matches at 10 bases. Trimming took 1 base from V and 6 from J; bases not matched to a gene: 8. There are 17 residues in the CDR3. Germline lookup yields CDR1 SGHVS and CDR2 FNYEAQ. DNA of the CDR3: TGTGCCAGCAGCTTAGTTGCGGGACAGGGGATCCCCGGGGAGCTGTTTTTT. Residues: CASSLVAGQGIPGELFF.